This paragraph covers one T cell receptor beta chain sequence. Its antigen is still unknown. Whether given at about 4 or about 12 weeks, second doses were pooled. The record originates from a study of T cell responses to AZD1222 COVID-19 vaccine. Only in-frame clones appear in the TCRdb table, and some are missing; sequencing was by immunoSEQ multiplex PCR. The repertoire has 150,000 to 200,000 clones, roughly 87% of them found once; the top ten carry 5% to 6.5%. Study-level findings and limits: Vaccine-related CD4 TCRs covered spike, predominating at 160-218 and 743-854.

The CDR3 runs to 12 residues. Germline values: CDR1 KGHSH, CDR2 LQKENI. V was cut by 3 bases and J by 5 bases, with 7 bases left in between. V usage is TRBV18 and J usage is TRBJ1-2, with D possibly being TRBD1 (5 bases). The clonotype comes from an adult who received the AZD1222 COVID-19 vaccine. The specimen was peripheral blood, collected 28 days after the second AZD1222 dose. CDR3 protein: CASSPKGYGYTF. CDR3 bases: TGTGCCAGCTCACCGAAGGGGTATGGCTACACCTTC.